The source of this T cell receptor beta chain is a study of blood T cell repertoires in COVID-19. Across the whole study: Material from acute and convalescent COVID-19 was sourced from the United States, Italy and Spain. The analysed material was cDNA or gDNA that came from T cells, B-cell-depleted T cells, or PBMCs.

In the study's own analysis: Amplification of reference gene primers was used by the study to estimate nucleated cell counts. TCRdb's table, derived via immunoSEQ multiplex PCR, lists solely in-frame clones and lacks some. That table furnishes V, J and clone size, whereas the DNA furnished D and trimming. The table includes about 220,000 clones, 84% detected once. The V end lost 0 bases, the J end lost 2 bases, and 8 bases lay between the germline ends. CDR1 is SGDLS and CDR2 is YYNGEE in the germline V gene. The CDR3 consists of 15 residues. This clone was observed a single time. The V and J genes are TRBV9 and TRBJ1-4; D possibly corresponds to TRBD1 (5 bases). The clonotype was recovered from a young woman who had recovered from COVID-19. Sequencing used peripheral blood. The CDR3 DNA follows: TGTGCCAGCAGCGTAGGGGCAGGGACTAATGAAAAACTGTTTTTT. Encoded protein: CASSVGAGTNEKLFF. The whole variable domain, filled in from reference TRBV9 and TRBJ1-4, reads DSGVTQTPKHLITATGQRVTLRCSPRSGDLSVYWYQQSLDQGLQFLIQYYNGEERAKGNILERFSAQQFPDLHSELNLSSLELGDSALYFCASSVGAGTNEKLFFGSGTQLSVL.